These 11 T cell receptor beta chains were sequenced from one sample in a study of beta chain features in type 1 diabetes. Expressed TCRB transcripts got sequenced, as all isolated RNA was reverse transcribed. The assay was immunoSEQ multiplex PCR, and TCRdb's table has in-frame clones only and misses some. Seen here are 300,000 to 400,000 clones, about 13% observed once, and the top ten hold 0.013% to 0.015%. Regarding the study as a whole: For Type 1 diabetes patients, all four CD4+ subsets carried TCRB CDR3s that were moderately but significantly shorter.

Which antigens these TCRs recognize remains unknown. The sample comprised naive CD4+ T cells from blood. The receptors derive from a woman between 18 and 29 years old with type 1 diabetes.

This clone was observed a handful of times. The rearrangement links TRBV28 to TRBJ2-7, with 9 bases that match TRBD1. The junction had 11 bases not matched to a gene; V was cut back by 5 bases and J by 0 bases. The CDR3 length is 17 residues. Germline V lookup: CDR1 MDHEN, CDR2 SYDVKM. The CDR3 DNA reads TGTGCCAGCAGTGAACGTACAGGGGGCCCGAGCTCCTACGAGCAGTACTTC. Translation gives CASSERTGGPSSYEQYF.

This clone was observed a handful of times. V usage is TRBV18 and J usage is TRBJ2-7; weak D call: TRBD1 (5 bases). The length of the CDR3 is 13 residues. From germline, CDR1 is KGHSH and CDR2 LQKENI. Trimming pared 2 bases from V and 7 bases from J, leaving 12 bases between. The CDR3 protein is CASSPGEGQEQYV. Here the CDR3 DNA reads TGTGCCAGCTCACCAGGGGAAGGACAAGAGCAGTACGTC.

This chain uses TRBV5-6 with TRBJ2-5, with D possibly being TRBD2 (6 bases). Trimming shortened V by 4 bases and J by 2 bases, and 9 bases separated the two germline ends. The CDR3 is 13 residues long. Germline values: CDR1 SGHDT, CDR2 YYEEEE. The CDR3 loop reads CASSMGLQETQYF. In nucleotides, the CDR3 is TGTGCCAGCAGCATGGGACTGCAAGAGACCCAGTACTTC.

The genes are TRBV9 and TRBJ2-5; TRBD1 matches 10 bases. Trimming at V came to 2 bases and at J to 4 bases, leaving 2 bases not matched to a gene. Looked up from germline, CDR1 is SGDLS and CDR2 is YYNGEE. CDR3 size: 14 residues. The CDR3 sequence is CASSVRDRGETQYF. CDR3 DNA sequence: TGTGCCAGCAGCGTTCGGGACAGGGGAGAGACCCAGTACTTC.

This rearrangement joins TRBV11-2 to TRBJ2-1; 12 nucleotides match TRBD2. CDR3 length: 17 residues. V was clipped by 5 bases and J by 0 bases; unmatched bases: 5. Germline V gives CDR1 SGHAT, CDR2 FQNNGV. This CDR3 reads CASSRTSGTSSYNEQFF. CDR3 nucleotides: TGTGCCAGCAGCCGGACTAGCGGGACCAGCTCCTACAATGAGCAGTTCTTC.

This chain joins TRBV4-3 and TRBJ1-2; 9 bases align to TRBD1. The CDR3 loop spans 17 amino acids. Losses at the gene ends were 4 bases for V and 4 bases for J; bases not matched to a gene: 13. Germline V gene sequence: CDR1 LGHNA, CDR2 YSLEER. The CDR3 spells CASSPSSRQGVSYGYTF. In DNA, the CDR3 is TGCGCCAGCAGCCCCTCCTCTCGACAGGGGGTGTCCTATGGCTACACCTTC.

The chain links TRBV30 to TRBJ1-1, with 9 bases fitting TRBD1. J lost 4 bases, V lost 3 bases, and 3 bases had no gene match. CDR1 GTSNPN and CDR2 SVGIG come from the germline V gene (reference sequence). The CDR3 runs 13 residues. The CDR3 nucleotides are TGTGCCTGGAGCGCACAGGGGGCCACTGAAGCTTTCTTT. Encoded protein: CAWSAQGATEAFF.

This clone was recorded a few times. The chain couples TRBV9 to TRBJ2-7, with D perhaps matching TRBD2 (6 bases). The CDR3 sequence is 17 residues long. Looked up from germline, CDR1 is SGDLS and CDR2 is YYNGEE. The V end was cut by 0 bases, the J end by 6 bases, with 22 bases between. In DNA form, the CDR3 reads TGTGCCAGCAGCGTAGGACTAGTGGGTTCCCTGCCTCTCGAGCAGTACTTC. It is translated as CASSVGLVGSLPLEQYF.

This clone was seen a handful of times. The rearrangement uses TRBV14 and TRBJ2-7; 8 nucleotides line up with TRBD2. V shed 5 bases, J shed 2 bases, and the junction held 5 bases outside the gene matches. CDR3 length equals 14 residues. Looked up from germline, CDR1 is SGHDN and CDR2 is FVKESK. The CDR3 here is CASSLIAGPYEQYF. For the CDR3, the DNA is TGTGCCAGCAGCTTAATAGCGGGACCCTACGAGCAGTACTTC.

In its sample, this clone was seen a few times. The chain couples TRBV28 to TRBJ2-5, with a weak D call TRBD2 (6 bases). This CDR3 is 15 amino acids long. Trimming cost V 6 bases and J 5 bases, with 19 bases left between them. CDR1 is MDHEN and CDR2 is SYDVKM in the germline V gene. The CDR3 DNA reads as TGTGCCAGCAGCCTTCCTCGGGGGAGGATGGAGACCCAGTACTTC. Translating gives CASSLPRGRMETQYF. The whole variable domain, remainder taken from reference TRBV28 and TRBJ2-5, is DVKVTQSSRYLVKRTGEKVFLECVQDMDHENMFWYRQDPGLGLRLIYFSYDVKMKEKGDIPEGYSVSREKKERFSLILESASTNQTSMYLCASSLPRGRMETQYFGPGTRLLVL.

This sequence joins TRBV7-2 and TRBJ1-1; no firm D call. Germline CDR1 is SGHTA and CDR2 is FQGNSA. Trimming pared 5 bases from V and 0 bases from J, leaving 4 bases between. The CDR3 has 12 residues. CDR3 sequence (DNA): TGTGCCAGCAGCCCATTGAACACTGAAGCTTTCTTT. It yields the protein CASSPLNTEAFF.